This T cell receptor beta chain was recorded in a study of vaccination effects on CD4 cells after COVID-19. For the study at large: Early and late post-vaccination sampling was undertaken in a cohort of three convalescent patients. Following the second dose by a median of 72 days, the post-vaccine samples were obtained. General study findings and limits: Convalescent post-vaccine spike-reactive clones were mostly newly vaccine-induced.

With the ViraFEST assay, the study expanded antigen-specific CD4+ T cells using viral peptide pools, then sequenced them. The culture ran for approximately nine days before CD4+ T cells were isolated. PCR confirmed that the person was infected with SARS-CoV-2 between March and December 2020. Participants received two doses of either the BNT162b2 or mRNA-1273 vaccine. Each well held 1.5 million to 2 million PBMC cultured with about 9.1 ug/ml peptides and 8.5 to 10 IU/ml IL-2. As for this clone: Its target is not known.

This CDR3 is 16 amino acids long. V was trimmed by 5 bases and J by 4 bases, leaving 17 bases between them. CDR1 is SEHNR, CDR2 FQNEAQ, per germline (reference sequence). Assay: immunoSEQ multiplex PCR; the TCRdb copy retains only in-frame clones and omits some. Of 15,000 to 20,000 clones listed, 65% to 75% are singletons. The rearrangement links TRBV7-9 to TRBJ2-2; the D gene is possibly TRBD2 (6 bases). This TCR derives from a human donor who had a prior SARS-CoV-2 infection. Sequencing used CD4+ T cells from PBMCs cultured with SARS-CoV-2 spike peptides, obtained after COVID-19 vaccination. DNA of the CDR3: TGTGCCAGCAGCCCGCGGGACTCAGGGCTCACCGGGGAGCTGTTTTTT. Residues: CASSPRDSGLTGELFF. Full variable domain (rest looked up from reference TRBV7-9 and TRBJ2-2): DTGVSQNPRHKITKRGQNVTFRCDPISEHNRLYWYRQTLGQGPEFLTYFQNEAQLEKSRLLSDRFSAERPKGSFSTLEIQRTEQGDSAMYLCASSPRDSGLTGELFFGEGSRLTVL.